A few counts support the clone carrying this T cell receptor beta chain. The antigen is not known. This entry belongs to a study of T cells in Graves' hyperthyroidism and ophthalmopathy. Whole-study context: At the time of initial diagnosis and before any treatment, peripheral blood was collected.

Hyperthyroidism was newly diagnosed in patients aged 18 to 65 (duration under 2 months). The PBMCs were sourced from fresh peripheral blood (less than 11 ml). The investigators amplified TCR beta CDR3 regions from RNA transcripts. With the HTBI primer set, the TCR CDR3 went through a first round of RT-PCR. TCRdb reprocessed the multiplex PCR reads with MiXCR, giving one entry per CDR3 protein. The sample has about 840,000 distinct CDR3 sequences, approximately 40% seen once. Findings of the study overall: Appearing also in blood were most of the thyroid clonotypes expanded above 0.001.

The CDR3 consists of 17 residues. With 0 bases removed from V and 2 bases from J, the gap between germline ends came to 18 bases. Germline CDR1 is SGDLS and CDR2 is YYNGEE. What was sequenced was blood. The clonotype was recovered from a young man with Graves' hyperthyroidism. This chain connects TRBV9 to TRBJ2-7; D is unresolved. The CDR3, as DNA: TGTGCCAGCAGCGTAGAATCGACGGCCTCTGGCGCCTACGAGCAGTACTTC. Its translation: CASSVESTASGAYEQYF.